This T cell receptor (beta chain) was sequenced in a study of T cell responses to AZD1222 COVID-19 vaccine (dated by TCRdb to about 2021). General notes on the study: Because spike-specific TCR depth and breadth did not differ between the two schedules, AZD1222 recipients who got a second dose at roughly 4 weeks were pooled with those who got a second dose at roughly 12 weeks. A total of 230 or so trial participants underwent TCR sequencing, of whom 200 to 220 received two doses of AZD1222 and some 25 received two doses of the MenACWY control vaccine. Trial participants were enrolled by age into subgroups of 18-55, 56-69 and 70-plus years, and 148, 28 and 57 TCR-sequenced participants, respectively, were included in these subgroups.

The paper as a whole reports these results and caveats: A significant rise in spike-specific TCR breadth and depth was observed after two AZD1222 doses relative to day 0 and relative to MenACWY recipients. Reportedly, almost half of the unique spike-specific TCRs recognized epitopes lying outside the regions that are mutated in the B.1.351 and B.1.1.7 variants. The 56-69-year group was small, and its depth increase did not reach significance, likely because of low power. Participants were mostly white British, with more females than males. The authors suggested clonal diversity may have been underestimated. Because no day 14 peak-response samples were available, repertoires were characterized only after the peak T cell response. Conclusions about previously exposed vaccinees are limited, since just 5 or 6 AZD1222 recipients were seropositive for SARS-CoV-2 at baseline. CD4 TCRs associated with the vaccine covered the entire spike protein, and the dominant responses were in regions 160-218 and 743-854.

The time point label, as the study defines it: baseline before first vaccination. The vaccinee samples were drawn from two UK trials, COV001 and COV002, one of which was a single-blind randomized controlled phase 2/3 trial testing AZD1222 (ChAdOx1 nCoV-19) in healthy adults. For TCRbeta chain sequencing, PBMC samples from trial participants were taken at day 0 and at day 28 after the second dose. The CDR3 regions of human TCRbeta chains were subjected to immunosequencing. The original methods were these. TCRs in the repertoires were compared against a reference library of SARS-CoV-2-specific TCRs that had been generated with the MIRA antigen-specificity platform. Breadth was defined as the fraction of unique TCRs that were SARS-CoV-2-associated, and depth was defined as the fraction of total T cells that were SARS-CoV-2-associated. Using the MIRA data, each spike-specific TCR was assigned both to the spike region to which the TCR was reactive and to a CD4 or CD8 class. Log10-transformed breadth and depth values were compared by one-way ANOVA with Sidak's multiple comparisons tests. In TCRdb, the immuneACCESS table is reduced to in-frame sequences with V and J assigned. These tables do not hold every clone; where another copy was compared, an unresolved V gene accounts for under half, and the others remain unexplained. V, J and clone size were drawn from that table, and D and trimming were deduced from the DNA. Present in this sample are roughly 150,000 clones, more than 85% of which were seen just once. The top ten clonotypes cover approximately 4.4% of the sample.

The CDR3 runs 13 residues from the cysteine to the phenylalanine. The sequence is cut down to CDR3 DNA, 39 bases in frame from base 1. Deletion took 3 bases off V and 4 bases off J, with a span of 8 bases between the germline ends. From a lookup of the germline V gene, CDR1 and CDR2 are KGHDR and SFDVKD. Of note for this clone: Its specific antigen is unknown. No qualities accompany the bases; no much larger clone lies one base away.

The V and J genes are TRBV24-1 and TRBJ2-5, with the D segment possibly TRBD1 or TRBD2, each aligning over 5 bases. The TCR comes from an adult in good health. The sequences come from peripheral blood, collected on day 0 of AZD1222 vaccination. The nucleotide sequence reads TGTGCCACCAGTGATGGGGGACCAGAGACCCAGTACTTC. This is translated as CATSDGGPETQYF.